The 15 T cell receptor beta chains listed next were all sequenced from one sample in a study of shared clonotypes between healthy human individuals. Only CD45RO-negative cells positively selected for CCR7 counted as naive CD8 cells, so terminally differentiated effector memory CD45RA+ cells were excluded. Profiling relied on immunoSEQ multiplex PCR, and the TCRdb table lists in-frame clones only, not all of them. Of some 2,100,000 clones in the sample, around 93% were seen once. Sequenced sample: naive CD8+ T cells from PBMCs. The receptors here all came from a man aged 18-30 years in good health. Some clones in this sample may be carry-over from other donors' samples.

The table lists this clone with a count of one. This rearrangement joins TRBV28 to TRBJ1-2; the D gene is possibly TRBD1 (5 bases). Trimming shortened V by 6 bases and J by 4 bases, and 21 bases separated the two germline ends. The germline V gene encodes CDR1 MDHEN and CDR2 SYDVKM. The CDR3 extends over 16 amino acids. CDR3 region: CASSLLLDGAGYGYTF. The CDR3 DNA sequence: TGTGCCAGCAGCCTCTTACTGGACGGGGCCGGCTATGGCTACACCTTC.

Only a few counts were recorded for this clone. CDR3: CAAGLTSTEAFF. CDR3 sequence (DNA): TGTGCCGCAGGGCTCACGTCGACTGAAGCTTTCTTT. The chain employs TRBV6-1 and TRBJ1-1; possibly TRBD1 for D (5 bases). The germline V and J ends were trimmed by 11 bases and 5 bases, with 15 bases remaining between them. Per germline, CDR1 MNHNS and CDR2 SASEGT. The CDR3 contains 12 residues.

Turning to this clone: The sample has other DNA sequences that encode this CDR3 too. The rearrangement joins TRBV7-9 to TRBJ1-2; D gene uncertain. Germline CDR1 is SEHNR and CDR2 is FQNEAQ (reference sequence). The V end lost 4 bases, the J end lost 6 bases, and 12 bases lay between the germline ends. The CDR3 is made up of 13 amino acids. CDR3 nucleotide sequence: TGTGCCAGCAGCTCAATGGATCGCGATGGCTACACCTTC. Protein: CASSSMDRDGYTF.

A word on this clone: Other DNA sequences in the same sample also yield this CDR3. This chain links TRBV19 with TRBJ2-7, with 9 bases matching TRBD2. Trimming took 7 bases from V and 3 from J; bases not matched to a gene: 4. From germline, CDR1 is LNHDA and CDR2 SQIVND (reference sequence). CDR3 length: 13 amino acids. The CDR3: CASTTAGGYEQYF. The CDR3 DNA sequence: TGTGCCAGTACCACAGCGGGAGGCTACGAGCAGTACTTC.

V gene TRBV4-1 combines with J gene TRBJ2-7; TRBD2 matches 12 bases. CDR3 length: 16 amino acids. V lost 1 base and J lost 8; bases outside the gene matches: 9. Germline V CDR1 and CDR2: MGHRA, YSYEKL. CDR3 nucleotide sequence: TGCGCCAGCAGCCAAGTTTCTAGCGGGAGGGTCAATAAGCAGTACTTC. This gives the protein CASSQVSSGRVNKQYF.

This rearrangement joins TRBV4-1 to TRBJ1-5; 9 positions match TRBD1. This CDR3 comprises 15 residues. Per the germline V gene, CDR1 is MGHRA and CDR2 is YSYEKL. The trim removed 5 bases at V and 4 bases at J, leaving 6 bases unmatched. CDR3 sequence reads: CASSSMGTGNQPQHF. The CDR3 nucleotides read TGCGCCAGCAGCTCAATGGGGACAGGGAATCAGCCCCAGCATTTT.

This clone was observed once. The chain combines TRBV19 with TRBJ2-7, with a possible D match to TRBD1 (5 bases). Germline V gene sequence: CDR1 LNHDA, CDR2 SQIVND (reference sequence). The V end was cut by 8 bases, the J end by 2 bases, with 13 bases between. The length of the CDR3 is 13 residues. The DNA for the CDR3 is TGTGCCAGTGGTCCTGACAGTACCTACGAGCAGTACTTC. Translating gives CASGPDSTYEQYF. The full variable domain, completed using reference TRBV19 and TRBJ2-7, is DGGITQSPKYLFRKEGQNVTLSCEQNLNHDAMYWYRQDPGQGLRLIYYSQIVNDFQKGDIAEGYSVSREKKESFPLTVTSAQKNPTAFYLCASGPDSTYEQYFGPGTRLTVT.

On this clone itself: Other nucleotide sequences from this sample produce the same CDR3. This chain connects TRBV9 to TRBJ2-7, with TRBD1 as a possible D gene (5 bases). The V end was cut by 3 bases, the J end by 3 bases, with 7 bases between. In germline, CDR1 is SGDLS, CDR2 YYNGEE. CDR3 length equals 12 residues. CDR3 sequence reads: CASSGTGYEQYF. CDR3 DNA: TGTGCCAGCAGCGGCACAGGCTACGAGCAGTACTTC.

V and J are TRBV30 and TRBJ1-3; the D is unclear. The germline V and J ends were trimmed by 1 base and 0 bases, with 7 bases remaining between them. Germline V CDR1 and CDR2: GTSNPN, SVGIG (reference sequence). The CDR3 has 14 residues. The CDR3 spells CAWSAWSSGNTIYF. CDR3 nucleotides: TGTGCCTGGAGTGCTTGGAGCTCTGGAAACACCATATATTTT.

Here the CDR3 reads CASSYQGGNEQFF. The CDR3 nucleotides read TGTGCCAGCAGTTATCAGGGGGGCAATGAGCAGTTCTTC. V and J are TRBV27 and TRBJ2-1; D possibly corresponds to TRBD1 (7 bases). The CDR3 extends over 13 amino acids. Germline lookup yields CDR1 MNHEY and CDR2 SMNVEV (reference sequence). The ends were cut back, 4 bases at V and 6 bases at J, with 10 bases in the middle.

V gene TRBV4-2 combines with J gene TRBJ2-1; possibly TRBD2 for D (5 bases). Germline V gives CDR1 LGHNA, CDR2 YNFKEQ. CDR3 length: 14 amino acids. V lost 6 bases to trimming and J lost 0 bases, with 9 bases between them. The CDR3: CASSPDFSYNEQFF. DNA for the CDR3: TGTGCCAGCAGTCCGGACTTCTCCTACAATGAGCAGTTCTTC.

The J gene is TRBJ1-2, the V gene TRBV9, with D unclear. V lost 0 bases, J lost 6 bases, and 12 bases lay in between. CDR1 is SGDLS and CDR2 is YYNGEE in the germline V gene. CDR3 length: 14 residues. CDR3: CASSVVGDRDGYTF. The CDR3 nucleotides are TGTGCCAGCAGCGTAGTCGGTGATCGGGATGGCTACACCTTC.

The chain employs TRBV4-1 and TRBJ2-7; 9 bases map to TRBD1. Germline lookup yields CDR1 MGHRA and CDR2 YSYEKL. The V gene end was trimmed by 0 bases and the J gene end by 3 bases; junction bases not matched to a gene: 3. The CDR3 has 15 amino acids. The CDR3 nucleotides read TGCGCCAGCAGCCAAGATGGGACAGGGCACTACGAGCAGTACTTC. Translation gives CASSQDGTGHYEQYF.

The rearrangement joins TRBV28 to TRBJ2-5; D might be TRBD1 or TRBD2, each matching 5 bases. The assigned J gene may be wrong: the sequence end matches TRBJ2-7 better. CDR3 length: 11 residues. Germline CDR1 and CDR2: MDHEN and SYDVKM. The CDR3 region has the DNA TGTGCCAGCAGCCGGGGCAACGAGCAGTACTTC. This encodes CASSRGNEQYF.

This chain connects TRBV7-3 to TRBJ2-1; 7 bases fit TRBD2. Germline values: CDR1 SGHTA, CDR2 FQGTGA. V trimming: 5 bases; J trimming: 8 bases; junction bases outside the gene matches: 12. The CDR3 is made up of 15 amino acids. The CDR3, as DNA: TGTGCCAGCAGCGACGGGACTACCTTAGGGGATGAGCAGTTCTTC. Its protein is CASSDGTTLGDEQFF.